These T cell receptor beta chains were read from a single sample in a study of lymphopenia after photon versus proton radiotherapy. Assay: immunoSEQ multiplex PCR; the TCRdb copy retains only in-frame clones and omits some. The sample carries fewer than 45,000 clones, roughly 84% recorded once. Sequences were derived from peripheral blood, sampled from a patient treated with proton-based radiotherapy. These receptors were obtained from a woman in her seventies with pancreatic cancer. Some clones in this sample may be carry-over from other donors' samples. The CDR3 runs from the conserved cysteine through the conserved F or W. D genes are given only for firm matches. Clone size is shown for a subset of rows, as once, few, many or a class of expanded clone.

j_call: TRBJ2-3; d_call: NA; v_call: TRBV30; clone_size: NA; cdr3_nt: TGTGCCTCCCAGGGTAGGACAGATACGCAGTATTTT; cdr3_aa: CASQGRTDTQYF
j_call: TRBJ2-3; d_call: NA; v_call: TRBV28; clone_size: NA; cdr3_nt: TGTGCCAGCAGTTTGTACAACAGGGAACGGGCAGATACGCAGTATTTT; cdr3_aa: CASSLYNRERADTQYF
j_call: TRBJ1-3; d_call: NA; v_call: TRBV7-2; clone_size: NA; cdr3_nt: TGTGCCAGCAGCTTAGCGCTAAGGGGAATGGGAAACACCATATATTTT; cdr3_aa: CASSLALRGMGNTIYF
j_call: TRBJ2-7; d_call: TRBD1; v_call: TRBV28; clone_size: NA; cdr3_nt: TGTGCCGGAGGACAGGGGGTCTACGAGCAGTACTTC; cdr3_aa: CAGGQGVYEQYF
j_call: TRBJ2-5; d_call: TRBD2; v_call: TRBV5-1; clone_size: NA; cdr3_nt: TGCGCCAGCAGCTTGGCATGGGGAGGGCCCGAGACCCAGTACTTC; cdr3_aa: CASSLAWGGPETQYF
j_call: TRBJ2-3; d_call: TRBD2; v_call: TRBV11-3; clone_size: NA; cdr3_nt: TGTGCCAGCAGTCCCGGCGGGGGGGCAGATACGCAGTATTTT; cdr3_aa: CASSPGGGADTQYF
j_call: TRBJ1-5; d_call: TRBD1; v_call: TRBV7-9; clone_size: once; cdr3_nt: TGTGCCAGCTCCTCGGACAGGGCCGGCAATCAGCCCCAGCATTTT; cdr3_aa: CASSSDRAGNQPQHF
j_call: TRBJ2-3; d_call: NA; v_call: TRBV19; clone_size: few; cdr3_nt: TGTGCCAGTAAATTGGGCAGTTCCACAGATACGCAGTATTTT; cdr3_aa: CASKLGSSTDTQYF
j_call: TRBJ1-5; d_call: NA; v_call: TRBV10-2; clone_size: NA; cdr3_nt: TGCGCCAGCAGAGAGGGGGACCAGCCCCAGCATTTT; cdr3_aa: CASREGDQPQHF
j_call: TRBJ1-6; d_call: NA; v_call: TRBV7-9; clone_size: NA; cdr3_nt: TGTGCCAGCAGCCCTTCCCCGGGGTCACCCCTCCACTTT; cdr3_aa: CASSPSPGSPLHF
j_call: TRBJ2-7; d_call: TRBD2; v_call: TRBV29-1; clone_size: NA; cdr3_nt: TGCAGCGTTATGGGGACTAGCGGTATCCACGAGCAGTACTTC; cdr3_aa: CSVMGTSGIHEQYF
j_call: TRBJ1-1; d_call: TRBD1; v_call: TRBV6-5; clone_size: NA; cdr3_nt: TGTGCCAGCAGATCCACAGGGGAGGGCACTGAAGCTTTCTTT; cdr3_aa: CASRSTGEGTEAFF
j_call: TRBJ2-7; d_call: TRBD2; v_call: TRBV6-5; clone_size: few; cdr3_nt: TGTGCCACAAGGGGACTAGCGGGAGTGCACGAGCAGTACTTC; cdr3_aa: CATRGLAGVHEQYF
j_call: TRBJ2-1; d_call: TRBD2; v_call: TRBV6-4; clone_size: NA; cdr3_nt: TGTGCCAGCAGACCGACTAGCGGCTCCTACAATGAGCAGTTCTTC; cdr3_aa: CASRPTSGSYNEQFF
j_call: TRBJ2-5; d_call: TRBD2; v_call: TRBV4-1; clone_size: NA; cdr3_nt: TGCGCCAGCAGCCAGGCCGGGACTAGCGCGTCGGAGACCCAGTACTTC; cdr3_aa: CASSQAGTSASETQYF
j_call: TRBJ1-2; d_call: NA; v_call: TRBV6-6; clone_size: NA; cdr3_nt: TGTGCCAGCAGCCAGGGACCGACCTATGGCTACACCTTC; cdr3_aa: CASSQGPTYGYTF
j_call: TRBJ2-5; d_call: NA; v_call: TRBV11-3; clone_size: NA; cdr3_nt: TGTGCCAGCAGCTTTGGTCAGAGTGGCCAAGAGACCCAGTACTTC; cdr3_aa: CASSFGQSGQETQYF
j_call: TRBJ1-4; d_call: NA; v_call: TRBV5-5; clone_size: NA; cdr3_nt: TGTGCCAGCAGCTTCAGAACAGATAATGAAAAACTGTTTTTT; cdr3_aa: CASSFRTDNEKLFF
j_call: TRBJ2-1; d_call: NA; v_call: TRBV2; clone_size: NA; cdr3_nt: TGTGCCTGCAGACTTACCTCCTACAATGAGCAGTTCTTC; cdr3_aa: CACRLTSYNEQFF
j_call: TRBJ1-1; d_call: NA; v_call: TRBV10-3; clone_size: NA; cdr3_nt: TGTGCCATCAGTGAAGGGGGGCAGTACACTGAAGCTTTCTTT; cdr3_aa: CAISEGGQYTEAFF
j_call: TRBJ1-2; d_call: NA; v_call: TRBV5-6; clone_size: NA; cdr3_nt: TGTGCCAGCAGCTTGAGCAGGGTAGGCCTGGGGTATGGCTACACCTTC; cdr3_aa: CASSLSRVGLGYGYTF
j_call: TRBJ2-7; d_call: NA; v_call: TRBV5-5; clone_size: NA; cdr3_nt: TGTGCCAGCAGCTTGCAACCCCAAATGAACTACGAGCAGTACTTC; cdr3_aa: CASSLQPQMNYEQYF
j_call: TRBJ2-2; d_call: TRBD2; v_call: TRBV5-1; clone_size: NA; cdr3_nt: TGCGCCAGCAGCCTATGGACTAGCGACCACACCGGGGAGCTGTTTTTT; cdr3_aa: CASSLWTSDHTGELFF
j_call: TRBJ2-5; d_call: NA; v_call: TRBV5-1; clone_size: NA; cdr3_nt: TGCGCCAGCAGCCTAGACTATCAAGAGACCCAGTACTTC; cdr3_aa: CASSLDYQETQYF
j_call: TRBJ1-2; d_call: TRBD1; v_call: TRBV27; clone_size: NA; cdr3_nt: TGTGCCAGCAGCTCCAGACAGGGCGGTGGCTACACCTTC; cdr3_aa: CASSSRQGGGYTF
j_call: TRBJ1-4; d_call: NA; v_call: TRBV27; clone_size: NA; cdr3_nt: TGTGCCAGCAGTTTATCGTACAGGGATAACAATGAAAAACTGTTTTTT; cdr3_aa: CASSLSYRDNNEKLFF
j_call: TRBJ1-3; d_call: TRBD1; v_call: TRBV5-6; clone_size: NA; cdr3_nt: TGTGCCAGCAGCAGGCGGACAGGGAATTGGTTTGACACCATATATTTT; cdr3_aa: CASSRRTGNWFDTIYF
j_call: TRBJ2-1; d_call: TRBD2; v_call: TRBV28; clone_size: NA; cdr3_nt: TGTGCCAGCAGAAGGATCACTAGCGGGAGTTACAATGAGCAGTTCTTC; cdr3_aa: CASRRITSGSYNEQFF